Here is one T cell receptor beta chain with its context. The antigen is not known. This CDR3 is built from 14 residues. CDR1 is GTSNPN and CDR2 is SVGIG in the germline V gene (reference sequence). V dropped 2 bases and J dropped 5 bases, with 13 bases sitting between them. Here immunoSEQ multiplex PCR was the method, and the copy in TCRdb shows in-frame clones only, minus some. The table records about 69,000 clones, over 65% of them present only once. This sample was taken from a study of OX40 agonist ivuxolimab in advanced cancers. General study findings and limits: Compared with others, partial responders at 0.1-3.0 mg/kg displayed clonal expansion among the lowest.

Sequences were derived from CD4+ or CD8+ T cells sorted from blood, sampled in a trial of the OX40 agonist ivuxolimab. The gene calls are TRBV30 and TRBJ2-1; possible D gene TRBD2, 6 bases. The receptor was isolated from an adult with an advanced solid tumor such as melanoma, head and neck, liver or kidney cancer. The CDR3 nucleotides read TGTGCCTGGAGTCCCCGGGAGATCCACAATGAGCAGTTCTTC. Residues: CAWSPREIHNEQFF.